The 13 T cell receptor beta chains given below trace back to one sample, sequenced in a study of blood T cell repertoires in COVID-19 (dated by TCRdb to the early 2020s). Library creation used the immunoSEQ multiplex PCR assay. The table was pulled from immuneACCESS by TCRdb, which kept in-frame rearrangements only. Such tables lose some clones; where checked, under half of the loss comes from unresolved V genes, and the rest has no known cause. Across this sample there are roughly 180,000 clones, with about 84% seen only once. More than 5% of the sample is taken by the ten largest. The sequencing sample was made of peripheral blood. Receptors originate from a woman in her twenties or thirties with acute or convalescent COVID-19.

J is TRBJ2-5 and V is TRBV3-1 (or the pseudogene TRBV3-2); TRBD2 is a possible D gene (5 bases). CDR1 is LGHDT and CDR2 is YNNKEL in the germline V gene (reference sequence). The V and J ends lost 2 bases and 4 bases respectively, with 14 bases between them. This CDR3 has 15 residues. This CDR3 is CASSQTGFNRETQYF. Written as DNA, the CDR3 is TGTGCCAGCAGCCAAACGGGGTTCAACCGAGAGACCCAGTACTTC.

The J gene is TRBJ2-2, the V gene TRBV6-1, with D possibly TRBD1 on 6 matching bases. Trimming took off 2 bases at V and 0 bases at J, with 10 bases between the two ends. The V gene's germline CDR1 is MNHNS and CDR2 SASEGT. The CDR3 covers 16 residues. The CDR3 DNA is TGTGCCAGCAGTGAACCCCAGGGGCCGAACACCGGGGAGCTGTTTTTT. Translated: CASSEPQGPNTGELFF.

The chain has TRBV18 and TRBJ2-2; D ambiguous. Germline loops: CDR1 KGHSH, CDR2 LQKENI. The CDR3 loop spans 15 amino acids. V dropped 2 bases and J dropped 4 bases, with 11 bases sitting between them. The CDR3 DNA reads TGTGCCAGCTCACCAGATCAGGTGCCCACCGGGGAGCTGTTTTTT. It codes for CASSPDQVPTGELFF. The full variable domain, its missing parts supplied by reference TRBV18 and TRBJ2-2, is NAGVMQNPRHLVRRRGQEARLRCSPMKGHSHVYWYRQLPEEGLKFMVYLQKENIIDESGMPKERFSAEFPKEGPSILRIQQVVRGDSAAYFCASSPDQVPTGELFFGEGSRLTVL.

This chain connects TRBV5-1 to TRBJ1-2; D remains ambiguous. Germline V lookup: CDR1 SGHRS, CDR2 YFSETQ. This CDR3 comprises 15 residues. Trimming shortened V by 4 bases and J by 1 base, and 14 bases separated the two germline ends. In DNA, the CDR3 is TGCGCCAGCAGCCCCGGGGAGGGCATTAACTATGGCTACACCTTC. It codes for CASSPGEGINYGYTF.

This chain joins TRBV27 and TRBJ1-5; possible D gene TRBD1, 6 bases. The V and J ends lost 10 bases and 4 bases respectively, with 11 bases between them. The CDR3 covers 12 residues. Germline V gene lookup returns CDR1 MNHEY and CDR2 SMNVEV (reference sequence). The CDR3 DNA sequence: TGTGCCACGGGAGGGGGTAATCAGCCCCAGCATTTT. Translating gives CATGGGNQPQHF.

The V gene is TRBV7-2, the J gene TRBJ1-2; TRBD1 might be the D (6 bases). The CDR3 sequence is 14 residues long. The germline V and J ends were trimmed by 4 bases and 4 bases, with 13 bases remaining between them. Per germline, CDR1 SGHTA and CDR2 FQGNSA. CDR3 residues: CASSSDRRLYGYTF. Written as DNA, the CDR3 is TGTGCCAGCAGCTCTGACAGGCGCCTCTATGGCTACACCTTC.

This chain connects TRBV11-3 to TRBJ2-2; D gene unclear. CDR1 and CDR2 from the germline V gene are SGHNT and YENEEA. V lost 4 bases and J lost 6, with 9 bases in between. This CDR3 comprises 13 residues. In nucleotides, the CDR3 is TGTGCCAGCAGCTCCGGGTGGGCCGGGGAGCTGTTTTTT. It codes for CASSSGWAGELFF. The variable domain in full, completed from reference TRBV11-3 and TRBJ2-2, reads EAGVVQSPRYKIIEKKQPVAFWCNPISGHNTLYWYLQNLGQGPELLIRYENEEAVDDSQLPKDRFSAERLKGVDSTLKIQPAELGDSAVYLCASSSGWAGELFFGEGSRLTVL.

The rearrangement joins TRBV20-1 to TRBJ1-1; perhaps TRBD1 as D (6 bases). In germline, CDR1 is DFQATT, CDR2 SNEGSKA (reference sequence). V dropped 3 bases and J dropped 1 base, with 12 bases sitting between them. The CDR3 totals 14 residues. The CDR3 protein is CSASTGWENTEAFF. The DNA of the CDR3 is TGCAGTGCTAGTACAGGGTGGGAGAACACTGAAGCTTTCTTT.

J is TRBJ2-3 and V is TRBV6-2 or TRBV6-3; weak D call: TRBD2 (5 bases). V was trimmed by 0 bases and J by 1 base, leaving 11 bases between them. CDR3 size: 16 residues. Germline CDR1 MNHEY, CDR2 SVGEGT. The CDR3 here is CASSYSRASRTDTQYF. CDR3 DNA: TGTGCCAGCAGTTACTCGAGGGCTAGCCGCACAGATACGCAGTATTTT.

The J gene is TRBJ1-1, the V gene TRBV7-3; D may be TRBD1 (6 bases). Trimming pared 0 bases from V and 0 bases from J, leaving 8 bases between. Germline-derived CDR1 and CDR2 are SGHTA and FQGTGA. The CDR3 runs 15 residues. The CDR3 loop reads CASSLTWGLNTEAFF. DNA of the CDR3: TGTGCCAGCAGCTTAACATGGGGGCTGAACACTGAAGCTTTCTTT.

This chain connects TRBV7-8 to TRBJ2-3; 8 nucleotides match TRBD2. From germline, CDR1 is SGHVS and CDR2 FQNEAQ. The CDR3 has 17 residues. Trimming took 3 bases from V and 3 from J; bases not matched to a gene: 11. The CDR3, as DNA: TGTGCCAGCAGCTTGATTGGTTACGGGGGGGTTACAGATACGCAGTATTTT. Its translation is CASSLIGYGGVTDTQYF.

The chain combines TRBV29-1 with TRBJ2-2; TRBD1 matches 7 bases. V lost 2 bases, J lost 4 bases, and 7 bases stayed unmatched. CDR3 length: 15 residues. Germline V lookup: CDR1 SQVTM, CDR2 ANQGSEA. CDR3 DNA sequence: TGCAGCGTTGAACGTTCGGGACAGTCCACCGGGGAGCTGTTTTTT. It encodes CSVERSGQSTGELFF.

V is TRBV28 and J is TRBJ1-1, with D tentatively TRBD1 (5 bases). V was shortened by 6 bases and J by 0 bases, with 29 bases between the two germline ends. Germline V CDR1 and CDR2: MDHEN, SYDVKM. This CDR3 is built from 20 residues. The CDR3 nucleotides read TGTGCCAGCAGCTACGGCGACAGCAGGCCCTTGTGGCTATTGAACACTGAAGCTTTCTTT. Amino acid sequence: CASSYGDSRPLWLLNTEAFF.